Sequencing of this T cell receptor beta chain was carried out in a study of identical twins. This CDR3 spans 12 amino acids. Germline lookup yields CDR1 SEHNR and CDR2 FQNEAQ (reference sequence). V lost 6 bases to trimming and J lost 2 bases, with 8 bases between them. One entry per CDR3 protein results from TCRdb running MiXCR on the 5' RACE reads. Here the sample spans around 690,000 distinct CDR3 sequences, 21% being singletons. The data were also submitted as part of a second study, on T cells expressing NK-cell markers.

The source of this sequence is a woman aged 18-29 years in good health. The specimen was PBMCs. The chain couples TRBV7-9 to TRBJ2-7; D gene uncertain. CDR3 sequence (DNA): TGTGCCAGCAGTGGGCAGCCCTACGAGCAGTACTTC. Encoded protein: CASSGQPYEQYF.